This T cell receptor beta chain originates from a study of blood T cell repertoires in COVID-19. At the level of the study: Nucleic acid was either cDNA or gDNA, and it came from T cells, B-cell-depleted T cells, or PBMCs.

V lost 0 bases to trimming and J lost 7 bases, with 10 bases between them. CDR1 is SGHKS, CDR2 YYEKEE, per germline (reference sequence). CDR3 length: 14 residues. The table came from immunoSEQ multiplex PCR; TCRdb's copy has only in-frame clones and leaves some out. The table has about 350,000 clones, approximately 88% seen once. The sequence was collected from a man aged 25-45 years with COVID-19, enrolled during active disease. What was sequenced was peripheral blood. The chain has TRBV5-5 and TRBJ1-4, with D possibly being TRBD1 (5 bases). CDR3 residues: CASSLGGLGEKLFF. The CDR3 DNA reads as TGTGCCAGCAGCTTGGGGGGACTTGGTGAAAAACTGTTTTTT.